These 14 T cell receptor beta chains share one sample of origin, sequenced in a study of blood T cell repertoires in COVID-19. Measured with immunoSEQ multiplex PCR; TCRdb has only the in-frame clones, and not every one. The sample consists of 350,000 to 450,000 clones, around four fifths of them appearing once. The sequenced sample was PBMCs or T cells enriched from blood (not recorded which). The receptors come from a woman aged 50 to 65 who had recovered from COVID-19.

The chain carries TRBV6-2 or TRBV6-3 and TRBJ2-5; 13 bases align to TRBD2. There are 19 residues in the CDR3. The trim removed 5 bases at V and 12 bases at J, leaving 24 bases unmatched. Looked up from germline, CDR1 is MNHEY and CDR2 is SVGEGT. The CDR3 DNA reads TGTGCCAGCAGTGACCCGGGACTAGCGGGACCGAGTTTTGACCAGTGCGAGTACTTC. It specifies CASSDPGLAGPSFDQCEYF.

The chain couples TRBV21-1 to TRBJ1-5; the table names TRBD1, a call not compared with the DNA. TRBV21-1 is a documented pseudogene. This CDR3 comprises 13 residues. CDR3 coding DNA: TGTGCCAGCAGCTACCCTGGGGGCCAGCCCCAGCATTTT. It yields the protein CASSYPGGQPQHF.

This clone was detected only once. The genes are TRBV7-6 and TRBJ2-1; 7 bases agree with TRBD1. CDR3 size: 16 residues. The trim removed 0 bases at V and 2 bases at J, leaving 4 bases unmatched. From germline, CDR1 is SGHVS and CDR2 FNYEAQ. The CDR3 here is CASSLAGGGPYNEQFF. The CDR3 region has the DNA TGTGCCAGCAGCTTAGCAGGGGGCGGCCCCTACAATGAGCAGTTCTTC.

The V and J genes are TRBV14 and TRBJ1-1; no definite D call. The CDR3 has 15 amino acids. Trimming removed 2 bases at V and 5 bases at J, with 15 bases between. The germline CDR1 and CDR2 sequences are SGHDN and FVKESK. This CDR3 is CASSQQMVPGTEAFF. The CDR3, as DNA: TGTGCCAGCAGCCAACAGATGGTCCCGGGGACTGAAGCTTTCTTT.

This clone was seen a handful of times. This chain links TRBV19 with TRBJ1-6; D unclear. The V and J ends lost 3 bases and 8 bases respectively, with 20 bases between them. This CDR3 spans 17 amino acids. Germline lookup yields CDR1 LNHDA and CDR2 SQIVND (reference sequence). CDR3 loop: CASSMGRGPTVDSPLHF. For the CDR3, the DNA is TGTGCCAGTAGTATGGGGAGAGGGCCCACTGTGGATTCACCCCTCCACTTT.

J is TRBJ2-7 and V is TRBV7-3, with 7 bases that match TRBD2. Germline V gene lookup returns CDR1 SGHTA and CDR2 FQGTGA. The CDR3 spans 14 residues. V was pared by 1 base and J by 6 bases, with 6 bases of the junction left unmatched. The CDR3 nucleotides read TGTGCCAGCAGCTTAATGGCGGGAGCCGCCGAGCAGTACTTC. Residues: CASSLMAGAAEQYF.

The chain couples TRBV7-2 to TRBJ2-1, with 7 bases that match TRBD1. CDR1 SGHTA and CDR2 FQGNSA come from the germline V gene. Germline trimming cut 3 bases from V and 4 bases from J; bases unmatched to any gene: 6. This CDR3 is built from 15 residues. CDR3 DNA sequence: TGTGCCAGCAGCTTCGGGACAGCAAGTTACAATGAGCAGTTCTTC. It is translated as CASSFGTASYNEQFF.

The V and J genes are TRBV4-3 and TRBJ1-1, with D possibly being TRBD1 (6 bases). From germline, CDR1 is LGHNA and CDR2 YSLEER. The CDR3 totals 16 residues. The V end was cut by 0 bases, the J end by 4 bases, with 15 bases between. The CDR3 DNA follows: TGCGCCAGCAGCCAAGATGCCGGGGGGCTGGGCACTGAAGCTTTCTTT. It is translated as CASSQDAGGLGTEAFF.

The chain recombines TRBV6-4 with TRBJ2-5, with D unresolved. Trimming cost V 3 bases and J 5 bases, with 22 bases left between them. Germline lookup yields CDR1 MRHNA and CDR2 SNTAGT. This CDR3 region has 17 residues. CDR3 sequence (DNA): TGTGCCAGCAGTGAAACCTGGGCTCGTAAGCATGGGGAGACCCAGTACTTC. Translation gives CASSETWARKHGETQYF.

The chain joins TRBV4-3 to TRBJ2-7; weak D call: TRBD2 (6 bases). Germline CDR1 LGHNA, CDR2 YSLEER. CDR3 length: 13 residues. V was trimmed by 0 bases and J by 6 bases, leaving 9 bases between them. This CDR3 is CASSQDMGGEQYF. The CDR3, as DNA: TGCGCCAGCAGCCAAGATATGGGGGGCGAGCAGTACTTC.

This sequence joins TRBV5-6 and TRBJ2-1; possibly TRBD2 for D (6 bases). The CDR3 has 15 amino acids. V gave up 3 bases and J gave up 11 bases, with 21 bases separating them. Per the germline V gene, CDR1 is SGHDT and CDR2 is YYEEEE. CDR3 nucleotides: TGTGCCAGCAGCTCTCGTCGCGGGGCCCAAGGGAAGCAGTTCTTC. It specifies CASSSRRGAQGKQFF.

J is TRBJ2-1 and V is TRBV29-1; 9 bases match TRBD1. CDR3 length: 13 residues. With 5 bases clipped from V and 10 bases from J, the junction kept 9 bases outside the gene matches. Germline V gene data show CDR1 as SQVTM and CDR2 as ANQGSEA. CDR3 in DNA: TGCAGCGTTAAACCACCGGGACAGGGAGAGCAGTTCTTC. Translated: CSVKPPGQGEQFF.

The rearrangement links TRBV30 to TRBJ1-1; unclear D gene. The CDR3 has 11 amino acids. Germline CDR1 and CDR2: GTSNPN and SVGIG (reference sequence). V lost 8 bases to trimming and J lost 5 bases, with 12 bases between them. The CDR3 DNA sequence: TGTGCCCCTAAGGAGGATACTGAAGCTTTCTTT. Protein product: CAPKEDTEAFF.

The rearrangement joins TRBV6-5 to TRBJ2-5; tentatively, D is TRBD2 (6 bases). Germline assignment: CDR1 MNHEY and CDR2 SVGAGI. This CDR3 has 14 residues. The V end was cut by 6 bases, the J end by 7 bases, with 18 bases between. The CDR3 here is CASSLDGRGGTQYF. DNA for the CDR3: TGTGCCAGCAGCTTAGACGGACGGGGAGGGACCCAGTACTTC.